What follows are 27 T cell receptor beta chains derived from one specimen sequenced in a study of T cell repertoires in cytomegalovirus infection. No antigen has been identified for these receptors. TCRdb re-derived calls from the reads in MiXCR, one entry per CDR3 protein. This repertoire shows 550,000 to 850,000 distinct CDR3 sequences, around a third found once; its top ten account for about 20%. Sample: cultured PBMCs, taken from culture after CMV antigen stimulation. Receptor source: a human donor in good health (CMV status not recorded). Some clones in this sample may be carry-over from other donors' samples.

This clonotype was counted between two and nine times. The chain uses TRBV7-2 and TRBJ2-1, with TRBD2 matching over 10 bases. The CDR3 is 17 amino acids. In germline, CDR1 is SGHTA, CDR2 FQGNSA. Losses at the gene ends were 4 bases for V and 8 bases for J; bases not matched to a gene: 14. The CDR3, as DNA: TGTGCCAGCAGCTCGCAAGCGGGAGGGCTTTATATCGATGAGCAGTTCTTC. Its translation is CASSSQAGGLYIDEQFF.

The CDR3: CASSLAADSGRETQYF. Here the CDR3 DNA reads TGCGCCAGCAGCTTGGCCGCTGACAGCGGGCGGGAGACCCAGTACTTC. This rearrangement joins TRBV5-1 to TRBJ2-5; tentatively, D is TRBD2 (6 bases). The CDR3 loop spans 16 amino acids. V was shortened by 0 bases and J by 5 bases, with 17 bases between the two germline ends. Looked up from germline, CDR1 is SGHRS and CDR2 is YFSETQ.

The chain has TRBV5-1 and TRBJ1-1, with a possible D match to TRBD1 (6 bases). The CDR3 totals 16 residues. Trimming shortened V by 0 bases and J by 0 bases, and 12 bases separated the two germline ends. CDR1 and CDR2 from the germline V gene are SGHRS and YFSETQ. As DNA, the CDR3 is TGCGCCAGCAGCTTGGCCCATACAGGGATGAACACTGAAGCTTTCTTT. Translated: CASSLAHTGMNTEAFF.

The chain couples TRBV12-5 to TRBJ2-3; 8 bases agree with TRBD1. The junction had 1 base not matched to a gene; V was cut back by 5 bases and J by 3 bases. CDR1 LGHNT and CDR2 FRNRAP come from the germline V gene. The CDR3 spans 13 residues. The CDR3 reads CASGQGATDTQYF. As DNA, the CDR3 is TGTGCTAGTGGTCAGGGGGCAACAGATACGCAGTATTTT.

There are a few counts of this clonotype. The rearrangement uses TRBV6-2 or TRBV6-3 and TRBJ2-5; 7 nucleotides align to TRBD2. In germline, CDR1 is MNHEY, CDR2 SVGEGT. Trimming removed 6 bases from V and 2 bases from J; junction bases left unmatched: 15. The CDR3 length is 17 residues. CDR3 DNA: TGTGCCAGCAGGACGAGAGGGGCGGGAGTGGAACAAGAGACCCAGTACTTC. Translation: CASRTRGAGVEQETQYF.

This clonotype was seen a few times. The CDR3 coding sequence is TGTGCCAGCAGTTTGTCGGGCAGTTTGAACACTGAAGCTTTCTTT. It is translated as CASSLSGSLNTEAFF. V usage is TRBV12-3 or TRBV12-4 and J usage is TRBJ1-1; no firm D call. V lost 3 bases and J 0 bases, leaving 11 bases between the germline ends. The CDR3 runs 15 residues.

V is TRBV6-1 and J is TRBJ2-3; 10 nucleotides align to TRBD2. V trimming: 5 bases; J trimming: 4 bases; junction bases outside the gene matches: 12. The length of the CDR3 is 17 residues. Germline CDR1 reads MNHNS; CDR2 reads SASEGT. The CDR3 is CASSQYPGLAKADTQYF. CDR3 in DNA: TGTGCCAGCAGTCAATATCCGGGACTAGCGAAGGCAGATACGCAGTATTTT.

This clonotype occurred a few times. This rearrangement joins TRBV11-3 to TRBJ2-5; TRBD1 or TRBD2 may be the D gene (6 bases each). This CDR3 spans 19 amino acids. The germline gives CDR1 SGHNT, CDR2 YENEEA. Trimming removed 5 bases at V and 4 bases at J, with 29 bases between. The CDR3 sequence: CASSLAKFSGALRRETQYF. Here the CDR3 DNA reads TGTGCCAGCAGCCTCGCCAAGTTCTCGGGGGCGTTGCGTCGAGAGACCCAGTACTTC.

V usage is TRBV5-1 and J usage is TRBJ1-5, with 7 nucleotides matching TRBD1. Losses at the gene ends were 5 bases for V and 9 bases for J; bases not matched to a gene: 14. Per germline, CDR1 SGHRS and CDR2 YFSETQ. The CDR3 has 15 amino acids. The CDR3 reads CASRRRDSPIRPQHF. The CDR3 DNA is TGCGCCAGCAGGCGCCGGGACAGCCCAATCCGGCCCCAGCATTTT.

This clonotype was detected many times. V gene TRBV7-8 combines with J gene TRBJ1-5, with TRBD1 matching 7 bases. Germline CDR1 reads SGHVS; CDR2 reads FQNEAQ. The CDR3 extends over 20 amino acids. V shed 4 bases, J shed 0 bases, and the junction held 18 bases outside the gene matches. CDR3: CASSSLFWDRSRDSNQPQHF. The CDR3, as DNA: TGTGCCAGCAGCTCCCTCTTCTGGGACAGATCAAGGGATAGCAATCAGCCCCAGCATTTT. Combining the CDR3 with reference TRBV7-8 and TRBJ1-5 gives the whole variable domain GAGVSQSPRYKVAKRGQDVALRCDPISGHVSLFWYQQALGQGPEFLTYFQNEAQLDKSGLPSDRFFAERPEGSVSTLKIQRTQQEDSAVYLCASSSLFWDRSRDSNQPQHFGDGTRLSIL.

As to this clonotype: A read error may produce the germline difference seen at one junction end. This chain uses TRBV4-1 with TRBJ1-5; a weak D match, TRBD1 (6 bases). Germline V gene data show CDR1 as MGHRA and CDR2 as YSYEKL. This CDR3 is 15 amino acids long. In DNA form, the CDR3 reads TGTGCCAGCAGCCACATAGGGGGTAGCAATCAGCCCCAGCGTTTT. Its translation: CASSHIGGSNQPQRF.

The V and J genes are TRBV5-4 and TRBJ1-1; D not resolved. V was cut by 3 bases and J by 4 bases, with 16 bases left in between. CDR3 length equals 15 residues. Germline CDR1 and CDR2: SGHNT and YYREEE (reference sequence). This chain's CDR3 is CASSYNLVVGTEAFF. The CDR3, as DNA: TGTGCCAGCAGCTATAACCTCGTAGTCGGCACTGAAGCTTTCTTT.

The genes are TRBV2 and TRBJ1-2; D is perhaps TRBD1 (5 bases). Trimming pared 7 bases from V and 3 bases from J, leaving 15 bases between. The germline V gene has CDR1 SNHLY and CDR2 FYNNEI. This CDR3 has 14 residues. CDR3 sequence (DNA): TGTGCCAGCACCCCGCAGGGAGGGGACTATGGCTACACCTTC. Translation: CASTPQGGDYGYTF.

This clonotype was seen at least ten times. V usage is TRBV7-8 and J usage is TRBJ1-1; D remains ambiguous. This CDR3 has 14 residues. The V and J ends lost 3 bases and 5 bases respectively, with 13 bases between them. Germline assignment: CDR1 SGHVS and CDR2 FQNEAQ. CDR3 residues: CASSFPSSSTEAFF. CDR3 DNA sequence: TGTGCCAGCAGCTTCCCTTCGTCTTCGACTGAAGCTTTCTTT.

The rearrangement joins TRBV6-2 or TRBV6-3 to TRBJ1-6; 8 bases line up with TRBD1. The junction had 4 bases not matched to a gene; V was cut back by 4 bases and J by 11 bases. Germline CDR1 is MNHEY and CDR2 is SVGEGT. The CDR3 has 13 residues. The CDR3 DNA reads TGTGCCAGCAGTTCAGGGGGCTTGACACCCCTCCACTTT. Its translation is CASSSGGLTPLHF.

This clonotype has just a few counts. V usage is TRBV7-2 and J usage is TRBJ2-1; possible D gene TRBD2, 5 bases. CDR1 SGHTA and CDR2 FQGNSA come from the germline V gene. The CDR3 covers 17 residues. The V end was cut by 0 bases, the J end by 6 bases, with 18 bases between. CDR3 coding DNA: TGTGCCAGCAGCTTAGCTAATCCCCCCACTAGGGTCAATGAGCAGTTCTTC. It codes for CASSLANPPTRVNEQFF.

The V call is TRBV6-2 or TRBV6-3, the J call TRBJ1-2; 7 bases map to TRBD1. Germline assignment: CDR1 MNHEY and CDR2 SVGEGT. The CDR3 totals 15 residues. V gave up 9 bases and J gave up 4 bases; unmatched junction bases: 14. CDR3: CASLTLRDRGYGYTF. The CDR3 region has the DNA TGTGCCAGTCTCACCCTACGGGACAGAGGCTATGGCTACACCTTC.

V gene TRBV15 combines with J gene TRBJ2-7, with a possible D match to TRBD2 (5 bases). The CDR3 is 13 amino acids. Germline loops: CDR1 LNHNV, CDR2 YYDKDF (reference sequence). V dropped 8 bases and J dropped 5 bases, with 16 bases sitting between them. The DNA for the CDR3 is TGTGCCACCGGGCCCGTGAGGGTCCACGAGCAGTACTTC. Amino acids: CATGPVRVHEQYF.

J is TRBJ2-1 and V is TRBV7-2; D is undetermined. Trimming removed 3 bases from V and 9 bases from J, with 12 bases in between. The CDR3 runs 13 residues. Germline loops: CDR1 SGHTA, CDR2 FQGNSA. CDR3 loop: CASSFSPRGEQFF. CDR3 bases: TGTGCCAGCAGCTTTAGCCCCCGCGGTGAGCAGTTCTTC.

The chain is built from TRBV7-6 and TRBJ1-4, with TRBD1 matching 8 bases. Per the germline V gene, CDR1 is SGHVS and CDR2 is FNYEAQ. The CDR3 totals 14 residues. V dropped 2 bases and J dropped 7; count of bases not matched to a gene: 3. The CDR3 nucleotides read TGTGCCAGCAGCTTAACAGGGGGAGCTGAAAAACTGTTTTTT. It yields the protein CASSLTGGAEKLFF.

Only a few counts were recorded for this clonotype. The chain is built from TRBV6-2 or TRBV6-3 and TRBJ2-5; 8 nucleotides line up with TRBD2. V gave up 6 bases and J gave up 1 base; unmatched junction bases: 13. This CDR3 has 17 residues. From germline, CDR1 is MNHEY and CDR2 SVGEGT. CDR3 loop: CASSPSVGSGTQETQYF. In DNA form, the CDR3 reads TGTGCCAGCAGCCCCAGTGTGGGTAGCGGGACCCAAGAGACCCAGTACTTC.

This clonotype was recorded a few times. CDR3 in amino acids: CASIHRVGNGYTF. As DNA, the CDR3 is TGTGCCAGCATCCACAGGGTTGGTAATGGCTACACCTTC. The V and J genes are TRBV12-3 or TRBV12-4 and TRBJ1-2; D possibly corresponds to TRBD1 (6 bases). Deletions cut 7 bases from V and 6 bases from J, with 15 bases between. The CDR3 spans 13 residues.

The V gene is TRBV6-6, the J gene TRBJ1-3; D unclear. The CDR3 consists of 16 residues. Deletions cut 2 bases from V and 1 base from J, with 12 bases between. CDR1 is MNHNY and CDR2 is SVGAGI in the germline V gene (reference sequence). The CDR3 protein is CASSYEGTKSGNTIYF. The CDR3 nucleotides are TGTGCCAGCAGTTACGAGGGCACTAAATCTGGAAACACCATATATTTT.

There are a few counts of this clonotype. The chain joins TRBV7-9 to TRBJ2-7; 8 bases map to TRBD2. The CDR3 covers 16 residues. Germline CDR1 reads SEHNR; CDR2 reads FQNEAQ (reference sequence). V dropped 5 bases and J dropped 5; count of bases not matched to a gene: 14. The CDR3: CASSLPGLAGFDEQYF. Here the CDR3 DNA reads TGTGCCAGCAGCCTACCGGGATTAGCGGGGTTCGACGAGCAGTACTTC.

The CDR3 region has the DNA TGTGCCAGCAGCTCGGGGTGGGGGAGCAATCAGCCCCAGCATTTT. Translating gives CASSSGWGSNQPQHF. The rearrangement joins TRBV7-2 to TRBJ1-5, with a weak D call TRBD1 (5 bases). CDR1 and CDR2 (germline): SGHTA, FQGNSA. The CDR3 has 15 residues. V lost 4 bases and J 1 base, leaving 11 bases between the germline ends.

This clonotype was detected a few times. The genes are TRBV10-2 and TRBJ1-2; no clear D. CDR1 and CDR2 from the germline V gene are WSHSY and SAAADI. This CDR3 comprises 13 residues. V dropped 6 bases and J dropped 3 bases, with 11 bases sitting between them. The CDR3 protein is CASRFAGDYGYTF. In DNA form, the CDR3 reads TGCGCCAGCAGATTTGCCGGGGACTATGGCTACACCTTC.

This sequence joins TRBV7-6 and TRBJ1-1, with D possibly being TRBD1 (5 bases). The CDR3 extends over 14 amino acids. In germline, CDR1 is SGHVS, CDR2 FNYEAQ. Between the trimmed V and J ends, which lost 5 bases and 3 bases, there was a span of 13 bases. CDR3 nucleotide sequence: TGTGCCAGCAGCCCAAGGGGTAGCGACACTGAAGCTTTCTTT. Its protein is CASSPRGSDTEAFF.